Here is one T cell receptor beta chain with its context. No antigen is known for it. The data are from a study of cytomegalovirus exposure and HLA in healthy donors. Whole-study results and caveats: In vitro checks showed that a few CMV-associated chains really do target CMV antigens. A classifier reportedly called cytomegalovirus status with high sensitivity and specificity. Associated with cytomegalovirus, according to the listing, were around 160 TCR beta chains. Most observed TCR sequences were rare, whereas some public TCRs were detected in many donors.

This CDR3 spans 17 amino acids. The germline V gene encodes CDR1 MNHNS and CDR2 SASEGT. V dropped 3 bases and J dropped 5; count of bases not matched to a gene: 10. Measured with immunoSEQ multiplex PCR; TCRdb has only the in-frame clones, and not every one. In the table there are about 140,000 clones, about 86% of which are singletons. The TCR sequence derives from a young man in good health and CMV-seronegative. What was sequenced was PBMCs. The chain uses TRBV6-1 and TRBJ2-1, with 10 bases matching TRBD2. CDR3 sequence reads: CASSDLVAGGVHNEQFF. In DNA, the CDR3 is TGTGCCAGCAGTGACCTCGTAGCGGGAGGAGTCCACAATGAGCAGTTCTTC.